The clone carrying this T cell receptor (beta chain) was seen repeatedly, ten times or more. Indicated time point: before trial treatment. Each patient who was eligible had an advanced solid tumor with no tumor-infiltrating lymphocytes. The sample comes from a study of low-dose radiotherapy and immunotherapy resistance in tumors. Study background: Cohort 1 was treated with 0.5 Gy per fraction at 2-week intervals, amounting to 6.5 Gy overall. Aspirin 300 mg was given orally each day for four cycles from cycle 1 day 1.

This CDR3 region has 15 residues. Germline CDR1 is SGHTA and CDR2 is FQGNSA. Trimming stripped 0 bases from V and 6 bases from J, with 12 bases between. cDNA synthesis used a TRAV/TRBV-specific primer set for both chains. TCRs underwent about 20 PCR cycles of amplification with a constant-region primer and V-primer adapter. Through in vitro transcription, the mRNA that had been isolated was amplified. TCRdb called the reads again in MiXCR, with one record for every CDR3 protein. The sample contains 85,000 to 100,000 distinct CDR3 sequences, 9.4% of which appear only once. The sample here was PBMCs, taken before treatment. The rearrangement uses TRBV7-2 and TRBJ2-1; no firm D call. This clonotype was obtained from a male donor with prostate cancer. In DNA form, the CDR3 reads TGTGCCAGCAGCTTAGCTTCTGGGGTTAGCAATGAGCAGTTCTTC. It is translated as CASSLASGVSNEQFF.